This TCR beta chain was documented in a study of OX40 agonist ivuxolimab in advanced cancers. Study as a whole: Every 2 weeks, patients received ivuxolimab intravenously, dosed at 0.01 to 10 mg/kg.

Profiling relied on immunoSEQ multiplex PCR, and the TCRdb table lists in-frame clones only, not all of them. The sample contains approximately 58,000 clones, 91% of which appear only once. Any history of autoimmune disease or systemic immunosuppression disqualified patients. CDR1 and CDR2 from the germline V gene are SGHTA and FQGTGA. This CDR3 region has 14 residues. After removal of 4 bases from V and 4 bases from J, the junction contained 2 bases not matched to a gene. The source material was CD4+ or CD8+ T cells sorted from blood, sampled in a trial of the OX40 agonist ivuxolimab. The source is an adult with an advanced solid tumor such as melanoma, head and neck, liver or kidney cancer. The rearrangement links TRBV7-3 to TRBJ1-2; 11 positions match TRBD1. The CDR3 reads CASSSGTGGYGYTF. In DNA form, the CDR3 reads TGTGCCAGCAGCTCCGGGACAGGGGGCTATGGCTACACCTTC. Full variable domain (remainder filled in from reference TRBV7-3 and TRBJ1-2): GAGVSQTPSNKVTEKGKYVELRCDPISGHTALYWYRQSLGQGPEFLIYFQGTGAADDSGLPNDRFFAVRPEGSVSTLKIQRTERGDSAVYLCASSSGTGGYGYTFGSGTRLTVV.